The rows below give T cell receptor beta chains drawn from one sample of a study of human thymus T cells. Using immunoSEQ multiplex PCR, the repertoire was profiled, and TCRdb retains in-frame clones only, with some absent. The profile shows roughly 54,000 clones, about 93% of them singletons. The sample consisted of blood. All receptors derive from a boy less than two years old with a congenital heart defect but otherwise immunologically healthy. The CDR3 runs from the conserved cysteine through the conserved F or W. A D gene is named only where the DNA matches it firmly. Clone size, where shown, is once, few, many, or a class for clones that have expanded.

TRBJ2-1	NA	TRBV11-3	TRBD1	CASSTGTGQGAVEQFF	TGTGCCAGCAGCACGGGGACGGGACAGGGGGCTGTAGAGCAGTTCTTC
TRBJ2-2	once	TRBV13	NA	CASSYGPPTGELFF	TGTGCCAGCAGCTATGGGCCCCCCACCGGGGAGCTGTTTTTT
TRBJ2-3	NA	TRBV19	TRBD1	CASSSGQGRTDTQYF	TGTGCCAGTAGTTCCGGACAGGGACGCACAGATACGCAGTATTTT
TRBJ1-2	NA	TRBV7-2	TRBD1	CASSWKGAPDYGYTF	TGTGCCAGCAGCTGGAAGGGGGCCCCCGACTATGGCTACACCTTC
TRBJ1-1	NA	TRBV5-4	NA	CASSFSGGNTEAFF	TGTGCCAGCAGCTTTTCCGGTGGGAACACTGAAGCTTTCTTT
TRBJ2-7	once	TRBV15	NA	CATGRDSGSAEQYF	TGTGCCACCGGGAGGGACAGTGGATCCGCAGAGCAGTACTTC
TRBJ2-5	NA	TRBV7-9	NA	CASSLAGVFQVAQETQYF	TGTGCCAGCAGCTTAGCGGGGGTTTTTCAAGTTGCCCAAGAGACCCAGTACTTC
TRBJ2-5	NA	TRBV5-6	TRBD1	CASSLDRGQETQYF	TGTGCCAGCAGCTTGGACAGGGGGCAAGAGACCCAGTACTTC
TRBJ2-7	NA	TRBV5-6	TRBD1	CASSLRDRGWDEQYF	TGTGCCAGCAGCTTGAGGGACAGGGGTTGGGACGAGCAGTACTTC
TRBJ2-5	NA	TRBV7-9	TRBD2	CASSFGTSGSIKETQYF	TGTGCCAGCAGCTTTGGGACTAGCGGGTCAATAAAAGAGACCCAGTACTTC